These 28 T cell receptor beta chains originate from one sample sequenced in a study of control samples from healthy donors and cancer patients. TCRdb keeps only in-frame clones here, not all; method: immunoSEQ multiplex PCR. Of about 160,000 clones listed, around 95% are singletons. The specimen sequenced was blood. The receptors originated from a woman in her thirties or forties in good health.

V and J are TRBV6-2 or TRBV6-3 and TRBJ2-7; a weak D match, TRBD1 (5 bases). The V gene's germline CDR1 is MNHEY and CDR2 SVGEGT. Trimming removed 2 bases at V and 4 bases at J, with 12 bases between. This CDR3 is 14 amino acids long. This chain's CDR3 is CASSYTGPAYEQYF. CDR3 nucleotides: TGTGCCAGCAGTTACACAGGCCCAGCTTACGAGCAGTACTTC.

This chain connects TRBV19 to TRBJ2-1; D may be TRBD2 (6 bases). The V end was cut by 7 bases, the J end by 0 bases, with 16 bases between. Germline V gene data show CDR1 as LNHDA and CDR2 as SQIVND (reference sequence). This CDR3 is built from 16 residues. CDR3 residues: CASNSGLGASYNEQFF. The CDR3 DNA follows: TGTGCCAGTAACTCGGGACTCGGGGCCTCCTACAATGAGCAGTTCTTC.

This chain links TRBV7-2 with TRBJ1-5, with no clear D. V was clipped by 1 base and J by 11 bases, with 18 bases between them. CDR1 SGHTA and CDR2 FQGNSA come from the germline V gene. This CDR3 is built from 15 residues. CDR3 DNA sequence: TGTGCCAGCAGCTTAGACGCGGTAGGAGGTTGGACCCAGCATTTT. Amino acids: CASSLDAVGGWTQHF.

The J gene is TRBJ2-3, the V gene TRBV7-9; 14 bases match TRBD2. Germline CDR1 and CDR2: SEHNR and FQNEAQ (reference sequence). Unmatched junction bases numbered 10, after V lost 3 bases and J lost 2 bases. The CDR3 covers 19 residues. CDR3 DNA: TGTGCCAGCAGCTTCTCACTTGGGACTAGCGGGAGATTCACAGATACGCAGTATTTT. Translated, it gives CASSFSLGTSGRFTDTQYF.

V is TRBV4-2 and J is TRBJ1-4; D call uncertain. The CDR3 sequence is 15 residues long. CDR1 and CDR2 from the germline V gene are LGHNA and YNFKEQ. V lost 5 bases to trimming and J lost 0 bases, with 10 bases between them. CDR3 in DNA: TGTGCCAGCAGCTCCCAAAGTGCAACTAATGAAAAACTGTTTTTT. This sequence encodes CASSSQSATNEKLFF.

This rearrangement joins TRBV7-2 to TRBJ1-2; TRBD1 matches 10 bases. With 0 bases clipped from V and 7 bases from J, the junction kept 5 bases outside the gene matches. This CDR3 has 15 amino acids. Germline V gives CDR1 SGHTA, CDR2 FQGNSA. CDR3 nucleotides: TGTGCCAGCAGCTTAGCGCGACAGGGGGCAGGTGGCTACACCTTC. Its protein product is CASSLARQGAGGYTF.

The table lists this clone with a count of one. The rearrangement joins TRBV6-5 to TRBJ2-1, with a tentative D call TRBD2 (7 bases). Per the germline V gene, CDR1 is MNHEY and CDR2 is SVGAGI. This CDR3 contains 15 residues. V was shortened by 10 bases and J by 7 bases, with 23 bases between the two germline ends. For the CDR3, the DNA is TGTGCCACTGGAGGGGGGGCTTTATCGAGAAATGAGCAGTTCTTC. Protein product: CATGGGALSRNEQFF.

This chain uses TRBV6-5 with TRBJ2-7; D is possibly TRBD1 (5 bases). Germline CDR1 is MNHEY and CDR2 is SVGAGI. The CDR3 has 16 amino acids. V was shortened by 0 bases and J by 2 bases, with 14 bases between the two germline ends. This CDR3 reads CASSYSRWGTTYEQYF. The CDR3 nucleotides read TGTGCCAGCAGTTACTCGAGATGGGGCACCACCTACGAGCAGTACTTC.

The chain links TRBV5-6 to TRBJ1-5; 9 bases line up with TRBD1. Germline V gene data show CDR1 as SGHDT and CDR2 as YYEEEE. Unmatched junction bases numbered 12, after V lost 4 bases and J lost 4 bases. CDR3 length equals 17 residues. The DNA of the CDR3 is TGTGCCAGCAGCCCCACGAGAACAGGGGGCGGAAATCAGCCCCAGCATTTT. Residues: CASSPTRTGGGNQPQHF.

Points on this clone: Other nucleotide sequences from this sample produce the same CDR3. The chain links TRBV7-9 to TRBJ2-3; TRBD2 agrees at 8 bases. The V gene's germline CDR1 is SEHNR and CDR2 FQNEAQ (reference sequence). The V gene end was trimmed by 1 base and the J gene end by 4 bases; junction bases not matched to a gene: 7. The length of the CDR3 is 16 residues. The DNA for the CDR3 is TGTGCCAGCAGCTTAGGGGCGGGGGGTCGCTCAGATACGCAGTATTTT. It codes for CASSLGAGGRSDTQYF.

The V and J genes are TRBV11-2 and TRBJ1-1; D unclear. Looked up from germline, CDR1 is SGHAT and CDR2 is FQNNGV. The CDR3 loop spans 11 amino acids. Trimming removed 1 base from V and 5 bases from J, with 2 bases in between. DNA of the CDR3: TGTGCCAGCAGCTTAGGAACTGAAGCTTTCTTT. It translates to CASSLGTEAFF.

The chain employs TRBV7-9 and TRBJ2-1, with 13 nucleotides matching TRBD2. V shed 5 bases and J 8 bases; nucleotides not matched to a gene: 6. The CDR3 totals 15 residues. Germline V gene data show CDR1 as SEHNR and CDR2 as FQNEAQ (reference sequence). The CDR3 region is CASSRTSGGAHEQFF. The DNA for the CDR3 is TGTGCCAGCAGCCGTACTAGCGGGGGGGCCCATGAGCAGTTCTTC.

The chain couples TRBV10-3 to TRBJ2-5; 9 bases align to TRBD2. V shed 3 bases and J 2 bases; nucleotides not matched to a gene: 1. Germline V CDR1 and CDR2: ENHRY, SYGVKD. The CDR3 is 14 residues long. CDR3 residues: CAISDSGRQETQYF. The CDR3 region has the DNA TGTGCCATCAGTGATAGCGGGAGACAAGAGACCCAGTACTTC.

This clone has only a few counts. The genes are TRBV7-2 and TRBJ2-7; the D gene is possibly TRBD2 (5 bases). The CDR3 totals 15 residues. Germline V lookup: CDR1 SGHTA, CDR2 FQGNSA. V lost 1 base to trimming and J lost 0 bases, with 10 bases between them. CDR3 nucleotide sequence: TGTGCCAGCAGCTTAGGAGGGCCTCTCTCCTACGAGCAGTACTTC. Protein product: CASSLGGPLSYEQYF.

This rearrangement joins TRBV2 to TRBJ2-5, with unresolved D. The CDR3 extends over 11 amino acids. Trimming pared 6 bases from V and 1 base from J, leaving 3 bases between. Per the germline V gene, CDR1 is SNHLY and CDR2 is FYNNEI. CDR3 in DNA: TGTGCCAGCAGCGTCCAAGAGACCCAGTACTTC. Its protein is CASSVQETQYF. The full variable domain, its missing parts supplied by reference TRBV2 and TRBJ2-5, is EPEVTQTPSHQVTQMGQEVILRCVPISNHLYFYWYRQILGQKVEFLVSFYNNEISEKSEIFDDQFSVERPDGSNFTLKIRSTKLEDSAMYFCASSVQETQYFGPGTRLLVL.

The chain carries TRBV6-5 and TRBJ1-2, with D maybe TRBD1 (5 bases). The germline gives CDR1 MNHEY, CDR2 SVGAGI. V lost 2 bases, J lost 2 bases, and 15 bases lay in between. The CDR3 is 16 amino acids. The CDR3 DNA is TGTGCCAGCAGTTACGGTCAATCAGGGATGAACTATGGCTACACCTTC. The encoded protein is CASSYGQSGMNYGYTF.

The chain joins TRBV6-5 to TRBJ1-3, with D unresolved. V lost 3 bases, J lost 0 bases, and 9 bases lay in between. The CDR3 runs 15 residues. Germline assignment: CDR1 MNHEY and CDR2 SVGAGI. The CDR3 spells CASSYYGSSGNTIYF. The DNA of the CDR3 is TGTGCCAGCAGTTATTATGGGTCCTCTGGAAACACCATATATTTT.

The chain uses TRBV20-1 and TRBJ2-1; 7 positions agree with TRBD2. Per germline, CDR1 DFQATT and CDR2 SNEGSKA (reference sequence). V lost 3 bases, J lost 5 bases, and 10 bases stayed unmatched. The CDR3 extends over 15 amino acids. The CDR3 here is CSASGRGYADNEQFF. The CDR3 nucleotides read TGCAGTGCTAGTGGGCGGGGGTATGCCGACAATGAGCAGTTCTTC.

The CDR3 DNA follows: TGCGCCAGCAGCCAAGTCACAGGGGGACCCTATGGCTACACCTTC. The encoded protein is CASSQVTGGPYGYTF. This rearrangement joins TRBV4-3 to TRBJ1-2, with 8 bases identical to TRBD1. The CDR3 covers 15 residues. V was clipped by 1 base and J by 4 bases; unmatched bases: 5. CDR1 and CDR2 (germline): LGHNA, YSLEER.

The rearrangement uses TRBV6-5 and TRBJ1-2; TRBD1 agrees at 9 bases. Per germline, CDR1 MNHEY and CDR2 SVGAGI. The length of the CDR3 is 16 residues. V gave up 2 bases and J gave up 1 base; unmatched junction bases: 5. The CDR3 DNA reads as TGTGCCAGCAGTTACCGGGGGACAGGGTATAACTATGGCTACACCTTC. As protein: CASSYRGTGYNYGYTF.

The chain carries TRBV2 and TRBJ1-5, with TRBD1 as a possible D gene (5 bases). Germline V gives CDR1 SNHLY, CDR2 FYNNEI. The CDR3 extends over 14 amino acids. V lost 10 bases to trimming and J lost 3 bases, with 16 bases between them. CDR3 protein: CAIIRGGDNQPQHF. DNA for the CDR3: TGTGCCATCATCCGGGGGGGGGACAATCAGCCCCAGCATTTT.

This clone was picked up one time. The chain recombines TRBV25-1 with TRBJ2-6; D gene unclear. V lost 1 base, J lost 3 bases, and 16 bases lay in between. This CDR3 has 18 amino acids. CDR1 is MGHDK and CDR2 is SYGVNS in the germline V gene. The CDR3 region is CASSESLVDGGGANVLTF. Here the CDR3 DNA reads TGTGCCAGCAGTGAATCCCTTGTGGACGGTGGTGGGGCCAACGTCCTGACTTTC.

The J gene is TRBJ2-7, the V gene TRBV7-3; tentative D call: TRBD1 (5 bases). Trimming removed 0 bases from V and 7 bases from J, with 10 bases in between. CDR1 and CDR2 (germline): SGHTA, FQGTGA. The CDR3 has 13 amino acids. The CDR3 reads CASSLTDRNEQYF. As DNA, the CDR3 is TGTGCCAGCAGCTTAACTGACAGAAATGAGCAGTACTTC. The full variable domain, completed using reference TRBV7-3 and TRBJ2-7, is GAGVSQTPSNKVTEKGKYVELRCDPISGHTALYWYRQSLGQGPEFLIYFQGTGAADDSGLPNDRFFAVRPEGSVSTLKIQRTERGDSAVYLCASSLTDRNEQYFGPGTRLTVT.

The V gene is TRBV5-6, the J gene TRBJ2-5; unclear D gene. Trimming pared 2 bases from V and 0 bases from J, leaving 5 bases between. Germline V gene sequence: CDR1 SGHDT, CDR2 YYEEEE. CDR3 length: 13 amino acids. The DNA for the CDR3 is TGTGCCAGCAGCTTAACAGACCAAGAGACCCAGTACTTC. Encoded protein: CASSLTDQETQYF.

The V call is TRBV23-1, the J call TRBJ1-1, with D maybe TRBD1 (6 bases). TRBV23-1 is annotated as an ORF whose role is uncertain. The CDR3 length is 16 residues. The V end lost 0 bases, the J end lost 3 bases, and 14 bases lay between the germline ends. The CDR3 DNA reads TGCGCCAGCAGTCAATCCATACAGGGAACGCACACTGAAGCTTTCTTT. As protein: CASSQSIQGTHTEAFF.

The chain recombines TRBV3-1 (or the pseudogene TRBV3-2) with TRBJ2-6; D possibly matches TRBD1 or TRBD2 (5 bases each). The CDR3 consists of 20 residues. Trimming removed 4 bases from V and 0 bases from J, with 22 bases in between. Germline CDR1 reads LGHDT; CDR2 reads YNNKEL (reference sequence). CDR3 sequence: CASSPPVRLGPYSGANVLTF. In DNA form, the CDR3 reads TGTGCCAGCAGCCCACCAGTCCGCTTGGGACCCTACTCTGGGGCCAACGTCCTGACTTTC.

This chain links TRBV23-1 with TRBJ1-5; D may be TRBD1 (5 bases). TRBV23-1 is an open reading frame, and its role is uncertain. The CDR3 is made up of 15 amino acids. V was trimmed by 0 bases and J by 5 bases, leaving 11 bases between them. This CDR3 is CASSQSLGDDQPQHF. CDR3 in DNA: TGCGCCAGCAGTCAATCCCTGGGGGATGATCAGCCCCAGCATTTT.

This chain uses TRBV18 with TRBJ1-5; D may be TRBD1 (6 bases). Germline CDR1 reads KGHSH; CDR2 reads LQKENI. Trimming took off 1 base at V and 6 bases at J, with 13 bases between the two ends. The CDR3 covers 15 residues. CDR3: CASSPQQQGAQPQHF. CDR3 bases: TGTGCCAGCTCACCACAACAACAGGGAGCTCAGCCCCAGCATTTT.